This T cell receptor beta chain was captured in a study of yellow fever vaccine responses in identical twins. Study conclusions and caveats: Twins' vaccine T cell responses were reported to seem partly convergent and partly personalized.

With regard to this clonotype: Antigen: not known.

V lost 4 bases and J lost 1, with 7 bases in between. The CDR3 has 14 residues. Germline V lookup: CDR1 SGHNT, CDR2 YENEEA. TCRdb independently ran MiXCR on the RT-PCR reads; one entry per CDR3 protein. The table lists more than 15,000 distinct CDR3 sequences, approximately 68% of them singletons. Sample: T cells from blood (PBMCs), unsorted or a sorted subset (not recorded which), taken before or after yellow fever vaccination (not recorded which). The sequence came from a woman between 18 and 29 years old who received the yellow fever vaccine. J is TRBJ2-2 and V is TRBV11-3, with no clear D. CDR3 DNA: TGTGCCAGCAGCTCTACGGGGAACACCGGGGAGCTGTTTTTT. Residues: CASSSTGNTGELFF.